A single sample is the source of the 28 T cell receptor beta chains below, sequenced in a study of Ad26.COV2.S vaccination and SARS-CoV-2 variants. Stated treatment: around 19 received Ad26.COV2.S at low or high dose, single or two shots; roughly 5 received placebo; per-sample allocation not given. Sample collection was performed on day 63 after the first vaccine or placebo injection. TCRdb keeps only in-frame clones here, not all; method: immunoSEQ multiplex PCR. The sample records 300,000 to 450,000 clones, roughly 81% being singletons. The sample in question was peripheral blood, obtained in a trial of Ad26.COV2.S vaccine versus placebo. The receptors stem from a person aged 18-60 years who received the Ad26.COV2.S COVID-19 vaccine or a placebo.

This chain links TRBV6-1 with TRBJ1-3; D perhaps matches TRBD1 (5 bases). Deletions cut 2 bases from V and 4 bases from J, with 15 bases between. The CDR3 spans 16 residues. Germline-derived CDR1 and CDR2 are MNHNS and SASEGT. In DNA form, the CDR3 reads TGTGCCAGCAGTGAACAAAACATCGGGACGGGAAACACCATATATTTT. Translating it yields CASSEQNIGTGNTIYF.

This clone has a single count. Other DNA sequences in this specimen translate into the identical CDR3. The chain combines TRBV5-4 with TRBJ2-7; D is ambiguous. Germline assignment: CDR1 SGHNT and CDR2 YYREEE (reference sequence). Trimming took 0 bases from V and 0 from J, leaving 7 bases between them. The CDR3 is 14 residues long. The CDR3 loop is CASSLGGSSYEQYF. Here the CDR3 DNA reads TGTGCCAGCAGCTTGGGTGGAAGCTCCTACGAGCAGTACTTC.

The CDR3 loop reads CASTAPSGNEQFF. CDR3 nucleotide sequence: TGTGCCAGCACCGCCCCTAGCGGCAACGAGCAGTTCTTC. The chain has TRBV12-3 or TRBV12-4 and TRBJ2-1; 7 bases are a match to TRBD2. The CDR3 sequence is 13 residues long. Trimming cost V 7 bases and J 10 bases; bases outside gene matches: 10.

Of note for this clone: Within the sample, other DNA sequences also encode this same CDR3. The CDR3 sequence: CSVEGTASYEQYF. In DNA, the CDR3 is TGCAGCGTTGAGGGAACAGCCTCCTACGAGCAGTACTTC. V gene TRBV29-1 combines with J gene TRBJ2-7; no firm D call. V shed 3 bases and J shed 0 bases, with 9 bases lying between them. The germline V gene encodes CDR1 SQVTM and CDR2 ANQGSEA. This CDR3 has 13 amino acids.

J is TRBJ1-5 and V is TRBV19; D ambiguous. Trimming took 1 base from V and 2 from J, leaving 12 bases between them. The CDR3 extends over 16 amino acids. Per the germline V gene, CDR1 is LNHDA and CDR2 is SQIVND (reference sequence). In nucleotides, the CDR3 is TGTGCCAGTAGTATAGTAAGTGACGGACGCAATCAGCCCCAGCATTTT. Its protein product is CASSIVSDGRNQPQHF.

The chain couples TRBV9 to TRBJ2-3, with D hard to call. Germline V CDR1 and CDR2: SGDLS, YYNGEE. Trimming left V 2 bases short and J 1 base short, with 14 bases between. The CDR3 has 16 residues. CDR3 bases: TGTGCCAGCAGCGTCGGAGTCCAGCCTCGCACAGATACGCAGTATTTT. Its protein is CASSVGVQPRTDTQYF.

J is TRBJ2-1 and V is TRBV7-2; 13 bases align to TRBD2. The CDR3 length is 16 residues. With 5 bases clipped from V and 2 bases from J, the junction kept 3 bases outside the gene matches. Germline assignment: CDR1 SGHTA and CDR2 FQGNSA. CDR3: CASSHTSGGAYNEQFF. The CDR3 nucleotides are TGTGCCAGCAGCCACACTAGCGGGGGGGCCTACAATGAGCAGTTCTTC.

This rearrangement joins TRBV6-5 to TRBJ1-5; 7 bases match TRBD1. Germline lookup yields CDR1 MNHEY and CDR2 SVGAGI. This CDR3 has 15 residues. V shed 6 bases and J 0 bases; nucleotides not matched to a gene: 5. In DNA, the CDR3 is TGTGCCAGCAGCTTCGGGACAGTTAGCAATCAGCCCCAGCATTTT. It codes for CASSFGTVSNQPQHF.

This chain connects TRBV5-1 to TRBJ1-3; possibly TRBD1 for D (6 bases). There are 15 residues in the CDR3. Germline V gene lookup returns CDR1 SGHRS and CDR2 YFSETQ. V was clipped by 5 bases and J by 3 bases, with 15 bases between them. The DNA of the CDR3 is TGCGCCAGCAGGGATCCGGGGGCGCTTGGAAACACCATATATTTT. As protein: CASRDPGALGNTIYF.

This chain uses TRBV5-1 with TRBJ1-3, with D unresolved. CDR3 length: 14 residues. From germline, CDR1 is SGHRS and CDR2 YFSETQ. Trimming removed 4 bases at V and 0 bases at J, with 8 bases between. CDR3 nucleotides: TGCGCCAGCAGCCAAGGGTCCTCTGGAAACACCATATATTTT. Its translation is CASSQGSSGNTIYF.

This clone was recorded once. V is TRBV15 and J is TRBJ2-1; D is perhaps TRBD1 (6 bases). Germline V gene lookup returns CDR1 LNHNV and CDR2 YYDKDF (reference sequence). This CDR3 region has 13 residues. V dropped 2 bases and J dropped 5 bases, with 7 bases sitting between them. The CDR3 DNA reads as TGTGCCACCAGCAGATGGACAGACAATGAGCAGTTCTTC. Translating gives CATSRWTDNEQFF.

This CDR3 is CASSLDGYGGPYEQYF. The DNA for the CDR3 is TGTGCCAGCAGCTTGGATGGCTACGGGGGGCCCTACGAGCAGTACTTC. The chain carries TRBV5-6 and TRBJ2-7; a weak D match, TRBD2 (7 bases). The CDR3 has 16 residues. The germline V and J ends were trimmed by 0 bases and 2 bases, with 15 bases remaining between them. CDR1 is SGHDT, CDR2 YYEEEE, per germline. The whole variable domain, remainder taken from reference TRBV5-6 and TRBJ2-7, is DAGVTQSPTHLIKTRGQQVTLRCSPKSGHDTVSWYQQALGQGPQFIFQYYEEEERQRGNFPDRFSGHQFPNYSSELNVNALLLGDSALYLCASSLDGYGGPYEQYFGPGTRLTVT.

This clone was detected only once. CDR3 protein: CASSQEAVIGGQYF. DNA of the CDR3: TGCGCCAGCAGCCAAGAGGCCGTCATAGGGGGACAGTACTTC. The chain combines TRBV4-3 with TRBJ2-4; perhaps TRBD1 as D (6 bases). The CDR3 runs to 14 residues. Germline V gives CDR1 LGHNA, CDR2 YSLEER. The ends were cut back, 0 bases at V and 13 bases at J, with 16 bases in the middle.

The J gene is TRBJ2-7, the V gene TRBV7-6; TRBD2 agrees at 7 bases. Germline CDR1 and CDR2: SGHVS and FNYEAQ. V gave up 5 bases and J gave up 4 bases; unmatched junction bases: 5. The CDR3 runs to 13 residues. CDR3 sequence: CASSQGLPYEQYF. The DNA of the CDR3 is TGTGCCAGCAGCCAGGGACTACCGTACGAGCAGTACTTC. The complete variable domain, with remaining parts taken from reference TRBV7-6 and TRBJ2-7, reads GAGVSQSPRYKVTKRGQDVALRCDPISGHVSLYWYRQALGQGPEFLTYFNYEAQQDKSGLPNDRFSAERPEGSISTLTIQRTEQRDSAMYRCASSQGLPYEQYFGPGTRLTVT.

This clone was detected only once. This sequence joins TRBV21-1 and TRBJ2-7; TRBD2 reflects the table's D call only, with no check against the DNA. TRBV21-1 is a pseudogene segment. There are 16 residues in the CDR3. This CDR3 reads CASSKPAEGQDYEQYF. The DNA of the CDR3 is TGTGCCAGCAGCAAACCAGCGGAGGGGCAGGACTACGAGCAGTACTTC.

The chain has TRBV10-2 and TRBJ1-1, with D maybe TRBD1 (5 bases). CDR1 and CDR2 (germline): WSHSY, SAAADI. The CDR3 is 13 amino acids. V gave up 6 bases and J gave up 1 base, with 9 bases separating them. In nucleotides, the CDR3 is TGCGCCAGCAGGGGGGTATCGAACACTGAAGCTTTCTTT. It translates to CASRGVSNTEAFF.

The CDR3 spells CAWGVSSYNEQFF. In nucleotides, the CDR3 is TGTGCCTGGGGGGTGAGCTCCTACAATGAGCAGTTCTTC. The gene calls are TRBV30 and TRBJ2-1, with D hard to call. V lost 5 bases and J lost 0, with 8 bases in between. Germline values: CDR1 GTSNPN, CDR2 SVGIG (reference sequence). The CDR3 is made up of 13 amino acids. The full variable domain, with the rest looked up from reference TRBV30 and TRBJ2-1, is SQTIHQWPATLVQPVGSPLSLECTVEGTSNPNLYWYRQAAGRGLQLLFYSVGIGQISSEVPQNLSASRPQDRQFILSSKKLLLSDSGFYLCAWGVSSYNEQFFGPGTRLTVL.

This clone was observed a single time. This chain links TRBV6-2 or TRBV6-3 with TRBJ2-7; 8 bases are shared with TRBD1. The CDR3 has 15 residues. Germline V gene sequence: CDR1 MNHEY, CDR2 SVGEGT. Trimming cost V 4 bases and J 4 bases; bases outside gene matches: 9. CDR3 sequence (DNA): TGTGCCAGCAGTTCCGCCCCCAGGGGGCTATACGAGCAGTACTTC. This translates into CASSSAPRGLYEQYF.

This clone was seen a handful of times. In nucleotides, the CDR3 is TGTGCCAGTAGTGGAGGGAGAGGACAGGGGAATGAAAAACTGTTTTTT. Protein sequence: CASSGGRGQGNEKLFF. This rearrangement joins TRBV19 to TRBJ1-4; 9 nucleotides match TRBD1. V shed 5 bases and J 5 bases; nucleotides not matched to a gene: 9. This CDR3 has 16 amino acids. Germline-derived CDR1 and CDR2 are LNHDA and SQIVND (reference sequence).

The V and J genes are TRBV21-1 and TRBJ2-2; the D call of TRBD2 is as the table states it, not checked on the DNA. TRBV21-1 is a documented pseudogene. This CDR3 comprises 15 residues. CDR3 DNA sequence: TGTGCCAGCACCCTAAGCGGGGCGAACACCGGGGAGCTGTTTTTT. It translates to CASTLSGANTGELFF.

The chain employs TRBV30 and TRBJ1-5; TRBD1 might be the D (5 bases). Germline lookup yields CDR1 GTSNPN and CDR2 SVGIG (reference sequence). CDR3 length equals 13 residues. Deletions cut 0 bases from V and 12 bases from J, with 15 bases between. The CDR3 DNA sequence: TGTGCCTGGAGTGTACCCATCACGGGGGACCAGCATTTT. Protein product: CAWSVPITGDQHF.

This chain connects TRBV4-3 to TRBJ2-3, with a weak D call TRBD2 (6 bases). V was clipped by 1 base and J by 5 bases, with 16 bases between them. This CDR3 comprises 16 residues. Germline V gene sequence: CDR1 LGHNA, CDR2 YSLEER. CDR3 coding DNA: TGCGCCAGCAGCCAAGTTTTTACTAGCACAAGAGATACGCAGTATTTT. It specifies CASSQVFTSTRDTQYF.

V gene TRBV4-3 combines with J gene TRBJ1-1, with a weak D call TRBD1 (5 bases). CDR3 size: 13 residues. In germline, CDR1 is LGHNA, CDR2 YSLEER. Trimming stripped 0 bases from V and 11 bases from J, with 13 bases between. CDR3 sequence reads: CASSQDRDLGAFF. CDR3 nucleotides: TGCGCCAGCAGCCAAGACAGGGACCTCGGGGCTTTCTTT.

The gene calls are TRBV5-4 and TRBJ2-5; TRBD1 is a possible D gene (6 bases). The ends were cut back, 2 bases at V and 0 bases at J, with 11 bases in the middle. From germline, CDR1 is SGHNT and CDR2 YYREEE (reference sequence). The CDR3 is 15 amino acids. CDR3 in amino acids: CASSFRGADQETQYF. For the CDR3, the DNA is TGTGCCAGCAGCTTCAGGGGTGCGGACCAAGAGACCCAGTACTTC.

The chain couples TRBV9 to TRBJ2-7; D ambiguous. Germline CDR1 is SGDLS and CDR2 is YYNGEE. V lost 0 bases to trimming and J lost 2 bases, with 6 bases between them. The CDR3 length is 13 residues. CDR3 region: CASSVVRTYEQYF. DNA for the CDR3: TGTGCCAGCAGCGTAGTCCGAACCTACGAGCAGTACTTC.

In its sample, this clone was seen once. The J gene is TRBJ1-4, the V gene TRBV7-2; 9 bases match TRBD1. After removal of 1 base from V and 10 bases from J, the junction contained 10 bases not matched to a gene. The CDR3 covers 16 residues. CDR1 and CDR2 from the germline V gene are SGHTA and FQGNSA. The CDR3 loop reads CASSLDPRTGAGKLFF. The CDR3 DNA follows: TGTGCCAGCAGCTTAGACCCGAGGACAGGGGCAGGAAAACTGTTTTTT.

The V and J genes are TRBV18 and TRBJ2-3; 7 positions agree with TRBD2. Germline V CDR1 and CDR2: KGHSH, LQKENI. This CDR3 comprises 15 residues. With V trimmed by 5 bases and J by 3 bases, 8 bases remained unmatched. This chain's CDR3 is CASSILAEDTDTQYF. The CDR3 DNA follows: TGTGCCAGCTCAATCCTAGCGGAGGATACAGATACGCAGTATTTT.

As concerns this clone: The junction departs from germline at one end; a sequencing error may be responsible. The genes are TRBV2 and TRBJ1-5; D unresolved. The CDR3 has 14 amino acids. CDR1 is SNHLY and CDR2 is FYNNEI in the germline V gene. CDR3 protein: CAKSLSGSYQPQHF. DNA of the CDR3: TGTGCCAAGTCCCTTTCGGGTAGCTATCAGCCCCAGCATTTT.